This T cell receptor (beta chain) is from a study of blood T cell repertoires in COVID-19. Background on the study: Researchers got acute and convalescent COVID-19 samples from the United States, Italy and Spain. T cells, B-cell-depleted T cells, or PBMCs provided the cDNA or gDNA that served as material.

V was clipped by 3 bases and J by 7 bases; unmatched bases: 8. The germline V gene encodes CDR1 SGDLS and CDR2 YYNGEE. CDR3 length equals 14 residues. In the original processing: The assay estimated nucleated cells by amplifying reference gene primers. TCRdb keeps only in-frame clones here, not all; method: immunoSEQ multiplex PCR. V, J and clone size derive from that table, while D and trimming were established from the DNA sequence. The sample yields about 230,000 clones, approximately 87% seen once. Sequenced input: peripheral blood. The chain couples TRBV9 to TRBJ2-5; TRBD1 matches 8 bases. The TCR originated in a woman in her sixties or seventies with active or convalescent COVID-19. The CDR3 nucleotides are TGTGCCAGCAGCGCAGGACAGGGACAATGGACCCAGTACTTC. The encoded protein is CASSAGQGQWTQYF.